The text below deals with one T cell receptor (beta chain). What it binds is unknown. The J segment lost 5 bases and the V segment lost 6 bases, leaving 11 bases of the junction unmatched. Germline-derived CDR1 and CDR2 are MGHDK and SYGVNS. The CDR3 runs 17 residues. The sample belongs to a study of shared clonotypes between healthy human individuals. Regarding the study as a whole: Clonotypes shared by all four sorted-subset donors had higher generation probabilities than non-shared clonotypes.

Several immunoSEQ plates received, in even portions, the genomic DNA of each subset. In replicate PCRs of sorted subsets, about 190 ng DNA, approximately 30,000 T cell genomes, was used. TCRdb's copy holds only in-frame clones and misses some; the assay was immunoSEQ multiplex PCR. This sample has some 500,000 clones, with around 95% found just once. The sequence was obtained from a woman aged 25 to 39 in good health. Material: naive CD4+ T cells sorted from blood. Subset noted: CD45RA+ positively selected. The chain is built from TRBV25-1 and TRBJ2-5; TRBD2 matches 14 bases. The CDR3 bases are TGTGCCAGCAGCACCGGGACTAGCGGGAGTATGGGGGAGACCCAGTACTTC. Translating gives CASSTGTSGSMGETQYF.